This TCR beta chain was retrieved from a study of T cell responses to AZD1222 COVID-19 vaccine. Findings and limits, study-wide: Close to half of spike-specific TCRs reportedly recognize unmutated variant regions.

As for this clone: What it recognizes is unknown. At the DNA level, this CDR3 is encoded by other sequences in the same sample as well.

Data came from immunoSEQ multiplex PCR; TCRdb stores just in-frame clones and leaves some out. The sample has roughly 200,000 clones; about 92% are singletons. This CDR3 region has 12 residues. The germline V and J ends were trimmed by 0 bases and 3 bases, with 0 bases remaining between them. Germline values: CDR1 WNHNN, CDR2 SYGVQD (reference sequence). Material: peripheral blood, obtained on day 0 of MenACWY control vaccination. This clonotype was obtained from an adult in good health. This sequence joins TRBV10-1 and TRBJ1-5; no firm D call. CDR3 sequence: CASSESNQPQHF. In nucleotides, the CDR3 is TGCGCCAGCAGTGAGTCCAATCAGCCCCAGCATTTT.